A single sample gave rise to the 5 T cell receptor beta chains below, sequenced in a study of identical twins. TCRdb recomputed calls from the 5' RACE reads with MiXCR, one row per CDR3 protein. The sample has 450,000 to 600,000 distinct CDR3 sequences, about a fifth seen once. These data were also filed under a second study, of yellow fever vaccine responses in identical twins.

The specimen was CD4+ T cells sorted from blood. These TCRs come from a woman aged 18 to 35 in good health.

This clonotype was observed a handful of times. This chain joins TRBV3-1 and TRBJ1-2, with unresolved D. V lost 3 bases, J lost 4 bases, and 6 bases lay in between. Germline V gives CDR1 LGHDT, CDR2 YNNKEL (reference sequence). The CDR3 has 12 residues. The CDR3, as DNA: TGTGCCAGCAGCCACCGCGCCTATGGCTACACCTTC. Residues: CASSHRAYGYTF.

This clonotype was detected a few times. The rearrangement links TRBV12-3 or TRBV12-4 to TRBJ2-4; D ambiguous. CDR3 length: 18 amino acids. With 3 bases removed from V and 0 bases from J, the gap between germline ends came to 18 bases. In nucleotides, the CDR3 is TGTGCCAGCAGTTTGTGTGATAACTTCATGATAGCCAAAAACATTCAGTACTTC. Amino acids: CASSLCDNFMIAKNIQYF.

The chain has TRBV2 and TRBJ2-3; D may be TRBD2 (6 bases). This CDR3 has 14 amino acids. Germline V CDR1 and CDR2: SNHLY, FYNNEI. The V and J ends lost 3 bases and 4 bases respectively, with 11 bases between them. In DNA, the CDR3 is TGTGCCAGCAGTGAGGGACTGAGGCCAGATACGCAGTATTTT. Residues: CASSEGLRPDTQYF.

This clonotype was observed a few times. The chain carries TRBV24-1 and TRBJ2-3; 11 bases line up with TRBD1. The germline CDR1 and CDR2 sequences are KGHDR and SFDVKD. This CDR3 comprises 15 residues. V was pared by 5 bases and J by 4 bases, with 4 bases of the junction left unmatched. This CDR3 is CATSVGTGGADTQYF. CDR3 coding DNA: TGTGCCACCAGTGTGGGGACAGGGGGTGCAGATACGCAGTATTTT.

The chain combines TRBV5-1 with TRBJ2-7; TRBD2 matches 9 bases. Germline CDR1 is SGHRS and CDR2 is YFSETQ. The CDR3 is 16 amino acids. The V segment lost 0 bases and the J segment 3 bases; nucleotides outside the gene matches: 7. CDR3 protein: CASSLALAGTFYEQYF. In nucleotides, the CDR3 is TGCGCCAGCAGCTTGGCCCTAGCGGGAACTTTCTACGAGCAGTACTTC. The full variable domain, in which reference TRBV5-1 and TRBJ2-7 provide the parts outside the CDR3, is KAGVTQTPRYLIKTRGQQVTLSCSPISGHRSVSWYQQTPGQGLQFLFEYFSETQRNKGNFPGRFSGRQFSNSRSEMNVSTLELGDSALYLCASSLALAGTFYEQYFGPGTRLTVT.